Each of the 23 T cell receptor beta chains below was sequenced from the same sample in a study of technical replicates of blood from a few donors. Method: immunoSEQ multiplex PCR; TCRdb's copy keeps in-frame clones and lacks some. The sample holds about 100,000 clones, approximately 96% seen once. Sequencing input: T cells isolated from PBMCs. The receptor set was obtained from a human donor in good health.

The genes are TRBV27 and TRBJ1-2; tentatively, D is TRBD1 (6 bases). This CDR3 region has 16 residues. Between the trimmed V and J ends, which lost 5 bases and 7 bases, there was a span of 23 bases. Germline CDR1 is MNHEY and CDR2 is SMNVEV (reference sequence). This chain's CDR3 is CASSHRSGTLTAGYTF. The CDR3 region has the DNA TGTGCCAGCAGTCATCGCTCCGGGACATTAACTGCTGGCTACACCTTC.

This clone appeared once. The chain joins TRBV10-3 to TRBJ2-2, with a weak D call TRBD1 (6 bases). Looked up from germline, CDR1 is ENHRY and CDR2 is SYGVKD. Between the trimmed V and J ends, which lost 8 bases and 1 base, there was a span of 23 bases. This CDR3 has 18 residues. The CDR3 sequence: CAIQGRTGSIKNTGELFF. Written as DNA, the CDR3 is TGTGCCATCCAGGGAAGAACAGGGAGTATTAAGAACACCGGGGAGCTGTTTTTT.

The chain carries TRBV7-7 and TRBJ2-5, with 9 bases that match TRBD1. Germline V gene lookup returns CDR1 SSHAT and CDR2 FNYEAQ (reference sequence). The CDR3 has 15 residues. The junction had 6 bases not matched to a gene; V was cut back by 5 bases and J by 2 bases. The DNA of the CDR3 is TGTGCCAGCAGCGCGGGACAGGGAGGGCAAGAGACCCAGTACTTC. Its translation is CASSAGQGGQETQYF.

CDR3: CASSIDRGGWNEQFF. The CDR3 nucleotides read TGTGCCAGTAGTATAGATCGGGGAGGCTGGAATGAGCAGTTCTTC. V gene TRBV19 combines with J gene TRBJ2-1; the D gene is possibly TRBD2 (6 bases). Germline CDR1 is LNHDA and CDR2 is SQIVND (reference sequence). The V and J ends lost 0 bases and 7 bases respectively, with 13 bases between them. CDR3 length: 15 amino acids.

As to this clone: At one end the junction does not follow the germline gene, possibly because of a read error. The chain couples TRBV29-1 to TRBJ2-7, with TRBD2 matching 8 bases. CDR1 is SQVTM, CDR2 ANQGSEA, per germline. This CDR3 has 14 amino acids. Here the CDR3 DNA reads TGCAGCGTTACACCGGGACTAGGCTCCGACGAGCAGTACTTC. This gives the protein CSVTPGLGSDEQYF.

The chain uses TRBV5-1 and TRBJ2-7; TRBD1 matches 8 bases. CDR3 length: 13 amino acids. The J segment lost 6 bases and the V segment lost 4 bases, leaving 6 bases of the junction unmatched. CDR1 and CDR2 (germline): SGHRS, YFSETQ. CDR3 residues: CASSGGDRGEQYF. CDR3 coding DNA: TGCGCCAGCAGCGGTGGAGACAGGGGCGAGCAGTACTTC.

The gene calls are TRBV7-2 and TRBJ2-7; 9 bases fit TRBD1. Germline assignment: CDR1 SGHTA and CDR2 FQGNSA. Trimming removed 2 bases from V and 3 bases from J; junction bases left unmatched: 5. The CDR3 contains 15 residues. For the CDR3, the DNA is TGTGCCAGCAGCTTATGGTCGGGACAGGGCTACGAGCAGTACTTC. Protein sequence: CASSLWSGQGYEQYF.

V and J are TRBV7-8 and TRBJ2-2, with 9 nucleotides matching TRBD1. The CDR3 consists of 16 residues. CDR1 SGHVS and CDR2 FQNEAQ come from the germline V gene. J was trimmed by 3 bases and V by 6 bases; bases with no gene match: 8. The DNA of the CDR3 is TGTGCCAGCAGGCCGCACAGGGGGCGCCACACCGGGGAGCTGTTTTTT. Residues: CASRPHRGRHTGELFF.

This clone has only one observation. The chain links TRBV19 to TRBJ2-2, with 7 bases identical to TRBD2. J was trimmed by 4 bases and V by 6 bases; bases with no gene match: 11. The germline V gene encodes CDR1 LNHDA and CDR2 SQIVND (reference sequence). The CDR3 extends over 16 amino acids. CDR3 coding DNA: TGTGCCAGTAGCGTTTTAGCGGGTGGTAGCACCGGGGAGCTGTTTTTT. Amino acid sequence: CASSVLAGGSTGELFF.

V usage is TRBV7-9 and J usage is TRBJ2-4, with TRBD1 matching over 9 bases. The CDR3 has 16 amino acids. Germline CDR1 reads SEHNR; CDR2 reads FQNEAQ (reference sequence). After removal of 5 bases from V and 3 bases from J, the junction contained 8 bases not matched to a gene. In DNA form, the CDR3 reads TGTGCCAGCAGCAAACGGGACAGGGAGAGCAAAAACATTCAGTACTTC. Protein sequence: CASSKRDRESKNIQYF.

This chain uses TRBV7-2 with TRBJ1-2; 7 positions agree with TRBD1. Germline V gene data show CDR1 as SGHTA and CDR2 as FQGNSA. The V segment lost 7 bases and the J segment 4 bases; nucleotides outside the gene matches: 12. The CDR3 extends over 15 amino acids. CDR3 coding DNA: TGTGCCAGCACCCCCGGCAGGGGGTGGGCCTATGGCTACACCTTC. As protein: CASTPGRGWAYGYTF.

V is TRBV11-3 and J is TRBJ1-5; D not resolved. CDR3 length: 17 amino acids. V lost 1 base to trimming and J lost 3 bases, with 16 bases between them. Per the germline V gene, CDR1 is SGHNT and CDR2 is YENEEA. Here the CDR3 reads CASSLVGCQGINQPQHF. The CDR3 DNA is TGTGCCAGCAGCTTAGTGGGCTGCCAAGGAATCAATCAGCCCCAGCATTTT. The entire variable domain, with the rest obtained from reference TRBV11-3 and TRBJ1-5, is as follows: EAGVVQSPRYKIIEKKQPVAFWCNPISGHNTLYWYLQNLGQGPELLIRYENEEAVDDSQLPKDRFSAERLKGVDSTLKIQPAELGDSAVYLCASSLVGCQGINQPQHFGDGTRLSIL.

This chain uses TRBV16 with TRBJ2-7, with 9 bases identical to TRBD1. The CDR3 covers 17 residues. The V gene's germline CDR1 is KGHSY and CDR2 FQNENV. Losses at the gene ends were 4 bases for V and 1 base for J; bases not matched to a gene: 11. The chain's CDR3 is CASSPNPGQGESYEQYF. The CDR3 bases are TGTGCCAGCAGCCCAAATCCGGGACAGGGCGAATCCTACGAGCAGTACTTC.

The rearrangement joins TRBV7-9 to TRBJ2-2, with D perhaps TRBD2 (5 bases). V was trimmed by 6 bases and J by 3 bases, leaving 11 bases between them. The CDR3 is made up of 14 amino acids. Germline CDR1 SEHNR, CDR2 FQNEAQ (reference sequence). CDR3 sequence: CASREARDTGELFF. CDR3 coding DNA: TGTGCCAGCAGGGAGGCGCGGGACACCGGGGAGCTGTTTTTT.

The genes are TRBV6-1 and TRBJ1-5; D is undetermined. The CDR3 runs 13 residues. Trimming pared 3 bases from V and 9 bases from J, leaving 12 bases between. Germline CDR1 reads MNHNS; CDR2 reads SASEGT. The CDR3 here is CASSESIGRPQHF. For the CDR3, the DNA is TGTGCCAGCAGTGAGTCTATTGGGCGGCCCCAGCATTTT.

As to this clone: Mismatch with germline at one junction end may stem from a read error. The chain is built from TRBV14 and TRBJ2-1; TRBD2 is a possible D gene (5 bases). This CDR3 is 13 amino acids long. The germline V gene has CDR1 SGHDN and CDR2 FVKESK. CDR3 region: CASSQDLVGLPVF. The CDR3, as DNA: TGTGCCAGCAGCCAAGATTTGGTAGGACTCCCGGTCTTC.

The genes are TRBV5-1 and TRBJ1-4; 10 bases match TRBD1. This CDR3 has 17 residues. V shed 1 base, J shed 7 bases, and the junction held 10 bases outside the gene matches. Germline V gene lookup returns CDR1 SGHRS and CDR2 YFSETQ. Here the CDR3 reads CASSLRDRGYIPEKLFF. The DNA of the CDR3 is TGCGCCAGCAGCTTGAGGGACAGGGGTTACATACCTGAAAAACTGTTTTTT.

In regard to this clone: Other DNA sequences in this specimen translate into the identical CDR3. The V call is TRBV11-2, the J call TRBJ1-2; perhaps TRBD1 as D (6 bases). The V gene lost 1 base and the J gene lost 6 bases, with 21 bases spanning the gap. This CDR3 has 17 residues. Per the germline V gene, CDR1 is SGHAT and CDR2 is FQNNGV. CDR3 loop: CASSLGARTVAEHGYTF. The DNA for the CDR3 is TGTGCCAGCAGCTTAGGGGCCCGGACAGTTGCGGAACATGGCTACACCTTC.

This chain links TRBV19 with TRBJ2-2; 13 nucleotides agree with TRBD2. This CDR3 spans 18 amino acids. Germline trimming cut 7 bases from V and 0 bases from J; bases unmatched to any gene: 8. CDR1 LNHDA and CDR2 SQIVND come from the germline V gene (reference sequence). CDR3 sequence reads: CASTGLAGVVTNTGELFF. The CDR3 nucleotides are TGTGCCAGTACCGGACTAGCGGGAGTCGTTACGAACACCGGGGAGCTGTTTTTT.

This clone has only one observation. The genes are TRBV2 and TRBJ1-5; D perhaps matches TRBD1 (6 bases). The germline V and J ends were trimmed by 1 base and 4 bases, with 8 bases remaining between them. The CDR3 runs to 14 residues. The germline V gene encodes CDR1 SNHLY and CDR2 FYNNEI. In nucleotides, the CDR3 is TGTGCCAGCAGTGAAGAAACAGGGAATCAGCCCCAGCATTTT. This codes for CASSEETGNQPQHF.

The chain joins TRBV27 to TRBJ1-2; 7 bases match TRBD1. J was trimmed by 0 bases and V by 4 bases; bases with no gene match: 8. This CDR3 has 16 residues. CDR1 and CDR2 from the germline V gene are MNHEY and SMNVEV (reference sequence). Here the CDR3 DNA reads TGTGCCAGCAGTTCCGACCGGGACAGCTCTAACTATGGCTACACCTTC. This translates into CASSSDRDSSNYGYTF.

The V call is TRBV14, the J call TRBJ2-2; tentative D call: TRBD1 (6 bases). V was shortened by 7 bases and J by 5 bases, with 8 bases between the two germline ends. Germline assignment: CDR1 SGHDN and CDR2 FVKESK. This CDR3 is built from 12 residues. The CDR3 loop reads CASTGETGELFF. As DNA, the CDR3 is TGTGCCAGCACAGGGGAGACCGGGGAGCTGTTTTTT. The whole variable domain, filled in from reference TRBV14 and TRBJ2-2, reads EAGVTQFPSHSVIEKGQTVTLRCDPISGHDNLYWYRRVMGKEIKFLLHFVKESKQDESGMPNNRFLAERTGGTYSTLKVQPAELEDSGVYFCASTGETGELFFGEGSRLTVL.

The CDR3 nucleotides are TGTGCCAGCAGTCCCCCCGCTCCTAGCTCCTACGAGCAGTACTTC. It is translated as CASSPPAPSSYEQYF. The genes are TRBV28 and TRBJ2-7; the D is unclear. V lost 5 bases and J lost 0, with 14 bases in between. The CDR3 spans 15 residues. Looked up from germline, CDR1 is MDHEN and CDR2 is SYDVKM.